The sample holds a few counts of the clone carrying this T cell receptor beta chain. The target antigen is unknown. Trimming took 5 bases from V and 5 from J; bases not matched to a gene: 5. The CDR3 is 13 amino acids. In germline, CDR1 is MNHEY, CDR2 SVGAGI. ViraFEST assay sequencing came after antigen-specific CD4+ T cells were expanded with viral peptide pools. Between days 9 and 10 of culture, CD4+ T cells were separated out. Infection with SARS-CoV-2 occurred in the person between March and December 2020, and PCR confirmed it. The researchers cultured 1.9 million or so PBMC per well with 9.5 to 10 IU/ml IL-2 and about 10 ug/ml peptides. It was on days 3 and 7 that half the medium was replaced with IL-2 medium. This specimen comes from a study of vaccination effects on CD4 cells after COVID-19. TCRdb's copy holds only in-frame clones and misses some; the assay was immunoSEQ multiplex PCR. The sample yields nearly 45,000 clones, around 70% seen once.

The clonotype was recovered from a human donor who had a prior SARS-CoV-2 infection. The chain carries TRBV6-5 and TRBJ2-5, with TRBD1 matching over 7 bases. This sample comprised CD4+ T cells from PBMCs cultured with a peptide pool, obtained before COVID-19 vaccination. CDR3 loop: CASSTGTAETQYF. The DNA for the CDR3 is TGTGCCAGCAGTACCGGGACAGCGGAGACCCAGTACTTC.